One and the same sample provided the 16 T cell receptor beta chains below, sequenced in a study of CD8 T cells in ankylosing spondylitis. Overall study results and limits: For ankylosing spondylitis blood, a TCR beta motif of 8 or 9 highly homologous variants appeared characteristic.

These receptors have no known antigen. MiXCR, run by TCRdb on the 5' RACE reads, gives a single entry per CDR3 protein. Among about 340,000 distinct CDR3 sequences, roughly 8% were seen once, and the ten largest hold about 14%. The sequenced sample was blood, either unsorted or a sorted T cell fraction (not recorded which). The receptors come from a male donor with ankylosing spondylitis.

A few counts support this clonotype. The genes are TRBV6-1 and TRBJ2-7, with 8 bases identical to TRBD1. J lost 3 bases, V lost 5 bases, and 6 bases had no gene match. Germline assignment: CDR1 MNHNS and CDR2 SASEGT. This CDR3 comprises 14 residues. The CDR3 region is CASSRGQGHYEQYF. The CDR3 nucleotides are TGTGCCAGCAGTCGTGGACAGGGTCACTACGAGCAGTACTTC.

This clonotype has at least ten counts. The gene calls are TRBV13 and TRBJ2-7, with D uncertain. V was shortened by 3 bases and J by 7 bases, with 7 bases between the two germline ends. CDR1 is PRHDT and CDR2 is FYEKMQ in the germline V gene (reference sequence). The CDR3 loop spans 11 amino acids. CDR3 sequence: CASSFQSEQYF. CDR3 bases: TGTGCCAGCAGCTTCCAGAGTGAGCAGTACTTC. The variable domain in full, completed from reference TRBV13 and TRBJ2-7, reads AAGVIQSPRHLIKEKRETATLKCYPIPRHDTVYWYQQGPGQDPQFLISFYEKMQSDKGSIPDRFSAQQFSDYHSELNMSSLELGDSALYFCASSFQSEQYFGPGTRLTVT.

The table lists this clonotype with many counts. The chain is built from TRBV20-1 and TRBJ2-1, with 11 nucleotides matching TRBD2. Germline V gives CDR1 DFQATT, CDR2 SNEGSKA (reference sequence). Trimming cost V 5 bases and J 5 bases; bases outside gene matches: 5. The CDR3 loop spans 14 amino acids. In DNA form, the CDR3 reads TGCAGTGCTTTAGCGGGAGGGCCGGACAATGAGCAGTTCTTC. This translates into CSALAGGPDNEQFF.

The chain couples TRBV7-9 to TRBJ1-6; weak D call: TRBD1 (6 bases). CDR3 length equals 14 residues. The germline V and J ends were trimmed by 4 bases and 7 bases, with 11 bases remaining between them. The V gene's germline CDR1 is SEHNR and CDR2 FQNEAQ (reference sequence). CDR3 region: CASSSGVMNSPLHF. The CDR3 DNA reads TGTGCCAGCAGCTCAGGGGTTATGAATTCACCCCTCCACTTT.

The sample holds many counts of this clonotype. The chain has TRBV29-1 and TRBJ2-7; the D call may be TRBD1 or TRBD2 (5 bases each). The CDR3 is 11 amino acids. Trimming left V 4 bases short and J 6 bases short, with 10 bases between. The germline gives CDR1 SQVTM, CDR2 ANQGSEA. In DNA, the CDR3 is TGCAGCGTTGCCCAGAGGGGCGAGCAGTACTTC. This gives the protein CSVAQRGEQYF.

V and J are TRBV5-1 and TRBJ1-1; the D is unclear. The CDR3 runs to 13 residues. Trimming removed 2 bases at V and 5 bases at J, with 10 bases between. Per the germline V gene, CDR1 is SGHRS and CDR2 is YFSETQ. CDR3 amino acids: CASSFSLGTEAFF. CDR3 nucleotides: TGCGCCAGCAGCTTCTCGCTGGGGACTGAAGCTTTCTTT.

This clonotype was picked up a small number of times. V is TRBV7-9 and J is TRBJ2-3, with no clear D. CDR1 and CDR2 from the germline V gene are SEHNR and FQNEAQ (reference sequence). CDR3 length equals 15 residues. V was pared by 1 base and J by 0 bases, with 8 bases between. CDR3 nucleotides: TGTGCCAGCAGCTTAGGGACGACTAGCACAGATACGCAGTATTTT. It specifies CASSLGTTSTDTQYF.

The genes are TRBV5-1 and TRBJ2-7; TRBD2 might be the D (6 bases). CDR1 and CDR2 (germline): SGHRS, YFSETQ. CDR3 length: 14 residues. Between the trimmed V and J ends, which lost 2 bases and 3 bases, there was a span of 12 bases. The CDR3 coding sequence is TGCGCCAGCAGCTTAGGAGGGGAAGGCTACGAGCAGTACTTC. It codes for CASSLGGEGYEQYF.

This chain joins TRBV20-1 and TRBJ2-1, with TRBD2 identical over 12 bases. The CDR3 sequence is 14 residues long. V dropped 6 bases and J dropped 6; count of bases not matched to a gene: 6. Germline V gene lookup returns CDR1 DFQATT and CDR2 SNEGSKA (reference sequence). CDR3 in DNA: TGCAGTGCACCGACTAGCGGGAGCTTCAATGAGCAGTTCTTC. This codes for CSAPTSGSFNEQFF.

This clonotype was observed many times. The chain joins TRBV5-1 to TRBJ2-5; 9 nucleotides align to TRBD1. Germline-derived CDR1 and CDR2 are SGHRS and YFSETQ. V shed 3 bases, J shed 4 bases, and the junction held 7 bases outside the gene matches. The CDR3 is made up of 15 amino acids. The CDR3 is CASSWGQGNGETQYF. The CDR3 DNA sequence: TGCGCCAGCAGCTGGGGACAGGGTAACGGAGAGACCCAGTACTTC.

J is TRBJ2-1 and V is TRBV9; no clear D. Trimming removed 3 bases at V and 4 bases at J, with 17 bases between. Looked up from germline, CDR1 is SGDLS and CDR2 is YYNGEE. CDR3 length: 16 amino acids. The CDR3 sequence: CASSGEELRRYNEQFF. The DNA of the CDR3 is TGTGCCAGCAGCGGTGAAGAGTTGAGGCGGTACAATGAGCAGTTCTTC.

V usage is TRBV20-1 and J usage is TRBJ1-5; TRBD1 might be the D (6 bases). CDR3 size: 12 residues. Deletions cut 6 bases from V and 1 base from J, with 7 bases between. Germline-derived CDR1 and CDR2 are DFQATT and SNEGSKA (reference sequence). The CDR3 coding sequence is TGCAGTGCCGGGACAAGCAATCAGCCCCAGCATTTT. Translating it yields CSAGTSNQPQHF.

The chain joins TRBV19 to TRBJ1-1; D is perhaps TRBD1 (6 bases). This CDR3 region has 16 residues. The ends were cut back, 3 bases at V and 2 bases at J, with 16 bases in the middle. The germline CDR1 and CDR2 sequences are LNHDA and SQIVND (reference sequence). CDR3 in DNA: TGTGCCAGTAGTATCGTGTCGCAGGGGCAAAACACTGAAGCTTTCTTT. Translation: CASSIVSQGQNTEAFF.

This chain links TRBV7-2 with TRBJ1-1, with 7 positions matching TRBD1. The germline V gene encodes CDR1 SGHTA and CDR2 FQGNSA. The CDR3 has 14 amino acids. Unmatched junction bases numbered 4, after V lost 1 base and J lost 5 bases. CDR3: CASSLEGAVTEAFF. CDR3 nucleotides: TGTGCCAGCAGCTTAGAGGGGGCGGTGACTGAAGCTTTCTTT. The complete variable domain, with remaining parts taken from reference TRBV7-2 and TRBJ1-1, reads GAGVSQSPSNKVTEKGKDVELRCDPISGHTALYWYRQSLGQGLEFLIYFQGNSAPDKSGLPSDRFSAERTGGSVSTLTIQRTQQEDSAVYLCASSLEGAVTEAFFGQGTRLTVV.

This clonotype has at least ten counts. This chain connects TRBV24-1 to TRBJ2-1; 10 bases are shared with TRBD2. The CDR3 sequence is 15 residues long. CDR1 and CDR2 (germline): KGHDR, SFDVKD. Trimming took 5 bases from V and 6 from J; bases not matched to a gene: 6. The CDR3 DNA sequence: TGTGCCACCAGTGGGACTAGCGGCCTCGTCAATGAGCAGTTCTTC. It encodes CATSGTSGLVNEQFF.

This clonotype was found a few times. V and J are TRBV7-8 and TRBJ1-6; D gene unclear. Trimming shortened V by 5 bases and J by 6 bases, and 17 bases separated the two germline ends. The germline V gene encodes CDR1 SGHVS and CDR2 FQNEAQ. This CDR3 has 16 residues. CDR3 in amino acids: CASSLIMGFVNSPLHF. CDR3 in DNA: TGTGCCAGCAGCCTCATCATGGGGTTCGTTAATTCACCCCTCCACTTT.